The 27 T cell receptor beta chains below come from one sample, sequenced in a study of cytomegalovirus exposure and HLA in healthy donors. The PCR made use of 60 Vbeta and 13 Jbeta primers. TCRdb's table, derived via immunoSEQ multiplex PCR, lists solely in-frame clones and lacks some. The sample yields tens of thousands of clones, of which the top ten take up less than 20%. Sequenced input: PBMCs. These receptors were collected from a man between 45 and 60 years old in good health and CMV-seropositive.

This chain joins TRBV7-2 and TRBJ1-2; tentatively, D is TRBD1 (5 bases). The germline V gene has CDR1 SGHTA and CDR2 FQGNSA. This CDR3 has 13 amino acids. V was cut by 3 bases and J by 6 bases, with 11 bases left in between. The CDR3 sequence is CASSFSAGDGYTF. DNA for the CDR3: TGTGCCAGCAGCTTTTCGGCGGGGGATGGCTACACCTTC.

The V gene is TRBV30, the J gene TRBJ2-5; 12 bases are a match to TRBD2. Germline V gene data show CDR1 as GTSNPN and CDR2 as SVGIG (reference sequence). Trimming removed 2 bases from V and 5 bases from J; junction bases left unmatched: 6. The CDR3 consists of 15 residues. Here the CDR3 reads CAWSMLAGGRETQYF. The CDR3, as DNA: TGTGCCTGGAGTATGCTAGCGGGAGGGAGGGAGACCCAGTACTTC.

V and J are TRBV7-9 and TRBJ1-1; TRBD1 is a possible D gene (5 bases). Trimming removed 5 bases from V and 3 bases from J, with 10 bases in between. The CDR3 loop spans 13 amino acids. Germline V gene lookup returns CDR1 SEHNR and CDR2 FQNEAQ (reference sequence). The CDR3, as DNA: TGTGCCAGCAGCGCCGGGACTGACACTGAAGCTTTCTTT. It yields the protein CASSAGTDTEAFF.

This chain's CDR3 is CSVEIQAASYEQYF. CDR3 in DNA: TGCAGCGTTGAAATACAGGCCGCCTCCTACGAGCAGTACTTC. The J gene is TRBJ2-7, the V gene TRBV29-1; D is perhaps TRBD1 (5 bases). Trimming cost V 2 bases and J 0 bases, with 11 bases left between them. The germline gives CDR1 SQVTM, CDR2 ANQGSEA. The CDR3 is made up of 14 amino acids.

The genes are TRBV11-3 and TRBJ2-5; a weak D match, TRBD2 (6 bases). Germline V gene sequence: CDR1 SGHNT, CDR2 YENEEA. Trimming cost V 4 bases and J 4 bases, with 16 bases left between them. The CDR3 runs 15 residues. CDR3 nucleotide sequence: TGTGCCAGCAGCTCCCGGTGGGTGGGGGGAGAGACCCAGTACTTC. Its protein is CASSSRWVGGETQYF.

The rearrangement uses TRBV27 and TRBJ2-7; 9 nucleotides align to TRBD1. Germline CDR1 MNHEY, CDR2 SMNVEV (reference sequence). The CDR3 consists of 14 residues. After removal of 3 bases from V and 5 bases from J, the junction contained 5 bases not matched to a gene. Here the CDR3 reads CASSFSGTGNEQYF. CDR3 nucleotide sequence: TGTGCCAGCAGTTTTTCCGGGACAGGGAACGAGCAGTACTTC.

This rearrangement joins TRBV30 to TRBJ1-5; 7 nucleotides match TRBD1. The CDR3 is 14 residues long. Looked up from germline, CDR1 is GTSNPN and CDR2 is SVGIG (reference sequence). The junction had 4 bases not matched to a gene; V was cut back by 1 base and J by 4 bases. CDR3 DNA: TGTGCCTGGAGTGCGACAGGGACGAATCAGCCCCAGCATTTT. It is translated as CAWSATGTNQPQHF.

The chain combines TRBV6-4 with TRBJ2-3; D possibly corresponds to TRBD1 (7 bases). The V end lost 2 bases, the J end lost 6 bases, and 9 bases lay between the germline ends. Germline V gene sequence: CDR1 MRHNA, CDR2 SNTAGT. The CDR3 spans 13 residues. The CDR3 sequence is CASSDQGGDTQYF. The CDR3 region has the DNA TGTGCCAGCAGTGACCAGGGGGGCGATACGCAGTATTTT.

V is TRBV5-1 and J is TRBJ2-2; D unresolved. V was trimmed by 2 bases and J by 1 base, leaving 9 bases between them. This CDR3 is built from 15 residues. CDR1 and CDR2 from the germline V gene are SGHRS and YFSETQ. The CDR3: CASSFNAGNTGELFF. The CDR3, as DNA: TGCGCCAGCAGCTTTAATGCAGGGAACACCGGGGAGCTGTTTTTT.

The chain links TRBV5-1 to TRBJ2-1, with a tentative D call TRBD2 (6 bases). The germline CDR1 and CDR2 sequences are SGHRS and YFSETQ. The V end was cut by 4 bases, the J end by 6 bases, with 20 bases between. The CDR3 length is 16 residues. The CDR3 region has the DNA TGCGCCAGCAGCCCTAGCTTTGGCGGGAAGTCCAATGAGCAGTTCTTC. Its translation is CASSPSFGGKSNEQFF.

The chain couples TRBV30 to TRBJ1-6, with 8 positions matching TRBD1. Germline loops: CDR1 GTSNPN, CDR2 SVGIG (reference sequence). The length of the CDR3 is 13 residues. V was clipped by 8 bases and J by 6 bases; unmatched bases: 6. DNA for the CDR3: TGTGCCCGCCGGGACAGGCCTAATTCACCCCTCCACTTT. Translating it yields CARRDRPNSPLHF.

The gene calls are TRBV19 and TRBJ1-6, with D perhaps matching TRBD1 (6 bases). Germline V gene lookup returns CDR1 LNHDA and CDR2 SQIVND (reference sequence). CDR3 size: 15 residues. Deletions cut 6 bases from V and 10 bases from J, with 19 bases between. CDR3 nucleotides: TGTGCCAGTAGGCTCCCAGGGGCCTCAGGGTCACCCCTCCACTTT. Residues: CASRLPGASGSPLHF.

The V gene is TRBV11-1, the J gene TRBJ2-7; D not resolved. CDR3 length: 16 amino acids. V lost 5 bases and J 0 bases, leaving 17 bases between the germline ends. Germline CDR1 SGHAT, CDR2 FQDESV (reference sequence). CDR3 nucleotides: TGTGCCAGCAGCCCGCGGAGCGCCCTTTACTCCTACGAGCAGTACTTC. Translating it yields CASSPRSALYSYEQYF. Complete variable domain (other parts from reference TRBV11-1 and TRBJ2-7): EAEVAQSPRYKITEKSQAVAFWCDPISGHATLYWYRQILGQGPELLVQFQDESVVDDSQLPKDRFSAERLKGVDSTLKIQPAELGDSAMYLCASSPRSALYSYEQYFGPGTRLTVT.

The V call is TRBV25-1, the J call TRBJ1-2; D not resolved. Germline V gives CDR1 MGHDK, CDR2 SYGVNS. Trimming removed 3 bases from V and 0 bases from J, with 8 bases in between. The CDR3 has 14 residues. For the CDR3, the DNA is TGTGCCAGCAGTGAGGCCAATGCTAACTATGGCTACACCTTC. Protein sequence: CASSEANANYGYTF.

The chain recombines TRBV28 with TRBJ2-1; 10 bases fit TRBD2. The CDR3 has 16 amino acids. In germline, CDR1 is MDHEN, CDR2 SYDVKM. The ends lost 0 bases at V and 4 bases at J; junction bases unmatched: 3. CDR3: CASSLWWTSGYNEQFF. The CDR3, as DNA: TGTGCCAGCAGTTTATGGTGGACTAGCGGATACAATGAGCAGTTCTTC. The full variable domain, in which reference TRBV28 and TRBJ2-1 provide the parts outside the CDR3, is DVKVTQSSRYLVKRTGEKVFLECVQDMDHENMFWYRQDPGLGLRLIYFSYDVKMKEKGDIPEGYSVSREKKERFSLILESASTNQTSMYLCASSLWWTSGYNEQFFGPGTRLTVL.

The rearrangement joins TRBV19 to TRBJ2-7, with 11 bases matching TRBD2. Per germline, CDR1 LNHDA and CDR2 SQIVND (reference sequence). Trimming removed 5 bases from V and 3 bases from J; junction bases left unmatched: 3. The CDR3 covers 14 residues. CDR3 coding DNA: TGTGCCAGTAGTCCCGGGACTAGCGGCTACGAGCAGTACTTC. It yields the protein CASSPGTSGYEQYF.

The chain employs TRBV9 and TRBJ2-1; TRBD1 matches 10 bases. The CDR3 loop spans 14 amino acids. CDR1 and CDR2 from the germline V gene are SGDLS and YYNGEE. Trimming removed 3 bases from V and 7 bases from J; junction bases left unmatched: 4. The CDR3 nucleotides are TGTGCCAGCAGCGCTCGGACAGGGGGGAATGAGCAGTTCTTC. The encoded protein is CASSARTGGNEQFF.

CDR3 DNA sequence: TGTGCCAGCAGTTTATGGTGGGACAGGGAAGCTTTCTTT. This translates into CASSLWWDREAFF. The V call is TRBV28, the J call TRBJ1-1; 8 bases line up with TRBD1. The V gene's germline CDR1 is MDHEN and CDR2 SYDVKM. Trimming cost V 0 bases and J 8 bases; bases outside gene matches: 2. The CDR3 has 13 amino acids.

The rearrangement joins TRBV5-6 to TRBJ2-2; the match to TRBD1 covers 8 bases. CDR3 length equals 13 residues. CDR1 and CDR2 from the germline V gene are SGHDT and YYEEEE. V dropped 4 bases and J dropped 6; count of bases not matched to a gene: 2. CDR3 residues: CASSVDRAGELFF. The CDR3 region has the DNA TGTGCCAGCAGCGTGGACAGGGCCGGGGAGCTGTTTTTT.

CDR3 amino acids: CASSPRGPDEQYF. DNA for the CDR3: TGTGCCAGCAGCCCGAGGGGGCCGGACGAGCAGTACTTC. J is TRBJ2-7 and V is TRBV11-3, with 7 bases fitting TRBD1. The CDR3 runs 13 residues. Looked up from germline, CDR1 is SGHNT and CDR2 is YENEEA. V lost 5 bases, J lost 5 bases, and 6 bases stayed unmatched.

The chain is built from TRBV30 and TRBJ1-5, with D perhaps matching TRBD1 (6 bases). CDR1 GTSNPN and CDR2 SVGIG come from the germline V gene (reference sequence). This CDR3 comprises 17 residues. V was cut by 2 bases and J by 7 bases, with 24 bases left in between. CDR3 sequence: CAWSSISNAGARQPQHF. Here the CDR3 DNA reads TGTGCCTGGAGTTCCATCTCAAACGCAGGGGCCAGACAGCCCCAGCATTTT.

The rearrangement links TRBV5-1 to TRBJ2-1, with 11 bases identical to TRBD2. Germline lookup yields CDR1 SGHRS and CDR2 YFSETQ. The CDR3 extends over 15 amino acids. V lost 0 bases, J lost 6 bases, and 2 bases stayed unmatched. The DNA of the CDR3 is TGCGCCAGCAGCTTGGAACTAGCGGGAGCCAATGAGCAGTTCTTC. Translating it yields CASSLELAGANEQFF.

The V and J genes are TRBV10-3 and TRBJ2-7, with 7 bases that match TRBD2. The CDR3 is 13 residues long. CDR1 and CDR2 from the germline V gene are ENHRY and SYGVKD. V was pared by 5 bases and J by 6 bases, with 7 bases of the junction left unmatched. DNA of the CDR3: TGTGCCATCAGTCGGGGCGGGAGAGGCGAGCAGTACTTC. Translation: CAISRGGRGEQYF.

V and J are TRBV5-1 and TRBJ2-1, with 8 nucleotides matching TRBD2. CDR1 SGHRS and CDR2 YFSETQ come from the germline V gene. The V segment lost 0 bases and the J segment 7 bases; nucleotides outside the gene matches: 6. This CDR3 has 15 amino acids. The CDR3 region is CASSLVSGRRNEQFF. The DNA for the CDR3 is TGCGCCAGCAGCTTGGTCAGCGGGAGAAGGAATGAGCAGTTCTTC.

V usage is TRBV5-1 and J usage is TRBJ1-1; 11 bases are a match to TRBD1. V was pared by 4 bases and J by 0 bases, with 8 bases of the junction left unmatched. CDR3 length: 17 residues. CDR1 and CDR2 (germline): SGHRS, YFSETQ. The CDR3 protein is CASSLGQGAGVNTEAFF. In DNA, the CDR3 is TGCGCCAGCAGCCTCGGACAGGGGGCGGGAGTGAACACTGAAGCTTTCTTT.

This chain connects TRBV7-9 to TRBJ2-3; the match to TRBD2 covers 11 bases. The germline V gene encodes CDR1 SEHNR and CDR2 FQNEAQ (reference sequence). The CDR3 spans 14 residues. V lost 9 bases, J lost 3 bases, and 5 bases stayed unmatched. The CDR3 here is CASVLAGATDTQYF. The DNA of the CDR3 is TGTGCCAGTGTACTAGCGGGGGCAACAGATACGCAGTATTTT.

V and J are TRBV7-9 and TRBJ1-1; 9 bases fit TRBD1. The V segment lost 5 bases and the J segment 7 bases; nucleotides outside the gene matches: 17. CDR3 size: 17 residues. Germline V gene sequence: CDR1 SEHNR, CDR2 FQNEAQ (reference sequence). The CDR3 sequence: CASSPPQRTGVRNEAFF. The DNA for the CDR3 is TGTGCCAGCAGCCCTCCCCAGAGGACAGGGGTAAGGAATGAAGCTTTCTTT.